A single sample is the source of the 17 T cell receptor beta chains below, sequenced in a study of blood T cell repertoires in COVID-19. Clones were read by immunoSEQ multiplex PCR, and TCRdb kept only the in-frame ones, dropping some. The sample consists of approximately 90,000 clones, just over 90% of them appearing once. The specimen was peripheral blood. The receptors come from a man between 60 and 75 years old with acute or convalescent COVID-19.

The genes are TRBV19 and TRBJ1-1, with a weak D call TRBD1 (6 bases). CDR3 length equals 15 residues. Germline loops: CDR1 LNHDA, CDR2 SQIVND (reference sequence). V lost 6 bases, J lost 1 base, and 15 bases lay in between. This chain's CDR3 is CASRLGGTSNTEAFF. CDR3 in DNA: TGTGCCAGTAGATTGGGGGGGACATCGAACACTGAAGCTTTCTTT.

Only one count was recorded for this clone. The CDR3: CASSPGQGQEKLFF. CDR3 in DNA: TGTGCCAGCAGCCCGGGACAGGGGCAGGAAAAACTGTTTTTT. The chain combines TRBV7-2 with TRBJ1-4, with 10 bases that match TRBD1. Germline CDR1 SGHTA, CDR2 FQGNSA. The CDR3 loop spans 14 amino acids. V was pared by 5 bases and J by 8 bases, with 5 bases of the junction left unmatched.

This chain joins TRBV3-1 (or the pseudogene TRBV3-2) and TRBJ2-1, with TRBD2 matching over 10 bases. Germline CDR1 is LGHDT and CDR2 is YNNKEL (reference sequence). The V gene end was trimmed by 3 bases and the J gene end by 5 bases; junction bases not matched to a gene: 10. This CDR3 comprises 17 residues. CDR3 sequence reads: CASSQVPSGGGDNEQFF. CDR3 DNA sequence: TGTGCCAGCAGCCAGGTCCCTAGCGGGGGTGGAGACAATGAGCAGTTCTTC.

J is TRBJ1-5 and V is TRBV27, with D perhaps matching TRBD1 (5 bases). Trimming pared 6 bases from V and 4 bases from J, leaving 10 bases between. The CDR3 sequence is 13 residues long. Germline CDR1 MNHEY, CDR2 SMNVEV (reference sequence). The CDR3 sequence is CASRQGRNQPQHF. CDR3 bases: TGTGCCAGCAGGCAGGGAAGGAATCAGCCCCAGCATTTT.

The chain recombines TRBV5-5 with TRBJ2-5; 9 nucleotides match TRBD2. This CDR3 spans 16 amino acids. Germline trimming cut 4 bases from V and 2 bases from J; bases unmatched to any gene: 9. Germline V gene lookup returns CDR1 SGHKS and CDR2 YYEKEE (reference sequence). The DNA of the CDR3 is TGTGCCAGCAGCACAACACCTCTAGCGGGGCAAGAGACCCAGTACTTC. Translating gives CASSTTPLAGQETQYF.

The V gene is TRBV19, the J gene TRBJ1-5; 8 positions match TRBD1. The trim removed 8 bases at V and 3 bases at J, leaving 6 bases unmatched. This CDR3 comprises 14 residues. Germline lookup yields CDR1 LNHDA and CDR2 SQIVND (reference sequence). CDR3 in amino acids: CASSDRGVNQPQHF. The CDR3 DNA sequence: TGTGCCAGTTCTGACAGGGGTGTCAATCAGCCCCAGCATTTT.

V is TRBV5-1 and J is TRBJ1-2; 7 nucleotides match TRBD1. The CDR3 has 13 amino acids. Germline CDR1 is SGHRS and CDR2 is YFSETQ. J lost 7 bases, V lost 0 bases, and 3 bases had no gene match. The CDR3 coding sequence is TGCGCCAGCAGCTTGGAGGGGGCGCGTGGCTACACCTTC. As protein: CASSLEGARGYTF.

This chain links TRBV29-1 with TRBJ1-1, with TRBD1 matching 7 bases. The CDR3 length is 13 residues. The V segment lost 4 bases and the J segment 10 bases; nucleotides outside the gene matches: 12. Looked up from germline, CDR1 is SQVTM and CDR2 is ANQGSEA. The CDR3 nucleotides are TGCAGCGTTGGGGACAGCCTTCTCCTCGGAGCTTTCTTT. Amino acids: CSVGDSLLLGAFF. The whole variable domain, filled in from reference TRBV29-1 and TRBJ1-1, reads SAVISQKPSRDICQRGTSLTIQCQVDSQVTMMFWYRQQPGQSLTLIATANQGSEATYESGFVIDKFPISRPNLTFSTLTVSNMSPEDSSIYLCSVGDSLLLGAFFGQGTRLTVV.

This chain uses TRBV14 with TRBJ1-1; no clear D. V was pared by 1 base and J by 3 bases, with 18 bases between. There are 17 residues in the CDR3. The germline V gene has CDR1 SGHDN and CDR2 FVKESK. CDR3 amino acids: CASSQVNVRRRDTEAFF. CDR3 DNA: TGTGCCAGCAGCCAAGTGAACGTGAGGAGAAGAGACACTGAAGCTTTCTTT.

As DNA, the CDR3 is TGTGCCAGTACAGTCTCGGGCAATCAGCCCCAGCATTTT. Residues: CASTVSGNQPQHF. The V gene is TRBV6-5, the J gene TRBJ1-5; D unclear. The germline gives CDR1 MNHEY, CDR2 SVGAGI. Trimming removed 9 bases from V and 2 bases from J, with 11 bases in between. This CDR3 is 13 amino acids long.

The rearrangement uses TRBV5-4 and TRBJ2-1; 10 bases map to TRBD2. This CDR3 comprises 16 residues. Germline V gene lookup returns CDR1 SGHNT and CDR2 YYREEE (reference sequence). V trimming: 0 bases; J trimming: 4 bases; junction bases outside the gene matches: 4. Here the CDR3 reads CASSLAGLAEYNEQFF. The CDR3 nucleotides read TGTGCCAGCAGCTTGGCCGGACTAGCGGAGTACAATGAGCAGTTCTTC.

This rearrangement joins TRBV7-9 to TRBJ2-7, with 10 bases identical to TRBD1. CDR1 and CDR2 (germline): SEHNR, FQNEAQ (reference sequence). J was trimmed by 6 bases and V by 5 bases; bases with no gene match: 16. The length of the CDR3 is 17 residues. CDR3 residues: CASSLWPRDRGSREQYF. The CDR3 nucleotides are TGTGCCAGCAGCCTCTGGCCCCGGGACAGGGGTTCCCGCGAGCAGTACTTC.

The chain couples TRBV5-1 to TRBJ2-2; perhaps TRBD2 as D (5 bases). Trimming removed 2 bases at V and 4 bases at J, with 9 bases between. In germline, CDR1 is SGHRS, CDR2 YFSETQ. This CDR3 comprises 14 residues. CDR3 loop: CASSFPEGTGELFF. The DNA of the CDR3 is TGCGCCAGCAGCTTCCCTGAGGGCACCGGGGAGCTGTTTTTT.

The chain joins TRBV5-1 to TRBJ1-1; 9 positions agree with TRBD1. The ends lost 7 bases at V and 3 bases at J; junction bases unmatched: 4. This CDR3 has 13 amino acids. The germline V gene encodes CDR1 SGHRS and CDR2 YFSETQ. CDR3 sequence (DNA): TGCGCCAGCCTTGGACAGGGGCACACTGAAGCTTTCTTT. As protein: CASLGQGHTEAFF.

This chain connects TRBV11-2 to TRBJ1-1; 7 bases match TRBD1. Trimming removed 2 bases from V and 6 bases from J; junction bases left unmatched: 9. This CDR3 comprises 15 residues. Germline CDR1 is SGHAT and CDR2 is FQNNGV. CDR3 protein: CASSLMTGIVPEAFF. Here the CDR3 DNA reads TGTGCCAGCAGCTTAATGACAGGGATAGTCCCTGAAGCTTTCTTT.

The chain combines TRBV5-1 with TRBJ1-1; possible D gene TRBD1, 5 bases. The germline V gene encodes CDR1 SGHRS and CDR2 YFSETQ. V lost 4 bases to trimming and J lost 6 bases, with 16 bases between them. The CDR3 contains 14 residues. The CDR3 nucleotides read TGCGCCAGCAGCCCACTGGCAGGGAAGGCTGAAGCTTTCTTT. Protein sequence: CASSPLAGKAEAFF.

DNA of the CDR3: TGTGCCAGCAAATCCAATACGGGACACACGAACACCGGGGAGCTGTTTTTT. Translating it yields CASKSNTGHTNTGELFF. The gene calls are TRBV27 and TRBJ2-2; D perhaps matches TRBD1 (6 bases). CDR3 length equals 17 residues. Germline CDR1 reads MNHEY; CDR2 reads SMNVEV (reference sequence). V lost 7 bases to trimming and J lost 0 bases, with 18 bases between them.